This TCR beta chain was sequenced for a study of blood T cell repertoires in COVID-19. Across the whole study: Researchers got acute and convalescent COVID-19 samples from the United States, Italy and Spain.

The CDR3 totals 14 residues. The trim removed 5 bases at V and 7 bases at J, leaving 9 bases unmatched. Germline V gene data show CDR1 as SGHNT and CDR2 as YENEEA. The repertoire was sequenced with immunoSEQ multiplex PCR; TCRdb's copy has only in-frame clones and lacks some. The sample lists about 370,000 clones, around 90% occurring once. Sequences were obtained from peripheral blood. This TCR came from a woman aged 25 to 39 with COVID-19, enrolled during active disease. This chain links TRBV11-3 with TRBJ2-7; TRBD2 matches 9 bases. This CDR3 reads CASSAGLAGSEQYV. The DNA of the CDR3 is TGTGCCAGCAGCGCAGGTCTAGCGGGAAGTGAGCAGTACGTC.